This T cell receptor beta chain came from a study of shared clonotypes between healthy human individuals. Study as a whole: Serving as donors were two women and three men, whose ages spanned 18 to 49.

CDR3 length: 18 residues. Germline V gene sequence: CDR1 SNHLY, CDR2 FYNNEI. The junction had 11 bases not matched to a gene; V was cut back by 2 bases and J by 4 bases. This table comes from immunoSEQ multiplex PCR, and its TCRdb copy is limited to in-frame clones, with some not included. The sample consists of over 75,000 clones, 68% of them appearing once. A remark on this clone: Its specificity is unknown.

Notes on the study in general: The study generally estimated greater richness for naive than memory subsets.

The sample comprised memory CD8+ T cells sorted from blood. Noted subset: CD45RO+ cells pooled with CCR7-negative TemRA cells. The sequence was obtained from a man aged 25-45 years in good health. This rearrangement joins TRBV2 to TRBJ2-1; 10 bases map to TRBD2. In nucleotides, the CDR3 is TGTGCCAGCAGTGAAAGGCCCCCGACTAGCGGGTATTACAATGAGCAGTTCTTC. It codes for CASSERPPTSGYYNEQFF.